This record covers a single T cell receptor beta chain. The antigen is undetermined. CFSE-labeled sorted T cells met regulatory or mature dendritic cells for around 5 days. Naive CD45RA+ and memory CD45RO+ CD4+ or CD8+ T cells were FACS-sorted. These data originate in a study of regulatory dendritic cells for organ transplantation. Study-wide context: Regulatory dendritic cells were monocyte-derived, receiving vitamin D3 on days 0 and 4 and IL-10 on day 4. Study results and caveats: The authors noted considerable between-person heterogeneity in alloreactive memory CD8+ cells. Naive CD4+ and CD8+ repertoires were highly diverse; memory CD8+ was most oligoclonal.

The junction had 3 bases not matched to a gene; V was cut back by 1 base and J by 3 bases. The CDR3 runs to 15 residues. Germline CDR1 reads SGHTA; CDR2 reads FQGNSA. Repertoires were generated with immunoSEQ multiplex PCR, while TCRdb's copy carries only in-frame clones and drops some. The sample has approximately 12,000 clones, roughly 91% seen once. The chain carries TRBV7-2 and TRBJ2-1; 7 nucleotides line up with TRBD1. The TCR was taken from a human donor in good health. The specimen sequenced was naive CD8+ T cells from blood cultured with regulatory dendritic cells. Subset indicated: CD45RA+ naive T cells. The CDR3 protein is CASSLGQGIYNEQFF. The CDR3 DNA reads as TGTGCCAGCAGCTTAGGACAGGGAATCTACAATGAGCAGTTCTTC.